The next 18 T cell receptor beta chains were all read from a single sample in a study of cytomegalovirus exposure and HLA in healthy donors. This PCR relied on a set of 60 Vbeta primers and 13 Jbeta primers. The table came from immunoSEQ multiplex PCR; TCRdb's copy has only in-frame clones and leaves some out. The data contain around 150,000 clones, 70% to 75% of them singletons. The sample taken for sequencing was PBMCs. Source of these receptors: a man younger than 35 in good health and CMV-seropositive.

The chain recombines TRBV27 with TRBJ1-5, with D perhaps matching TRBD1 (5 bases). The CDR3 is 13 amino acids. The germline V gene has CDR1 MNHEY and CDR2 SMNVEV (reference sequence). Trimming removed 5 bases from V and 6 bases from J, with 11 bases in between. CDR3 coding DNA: TGTGCCAGCAGTACTGGTAGGGGTCAGCCCCAGCATTTT. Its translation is CASSTGRGQPQHF.

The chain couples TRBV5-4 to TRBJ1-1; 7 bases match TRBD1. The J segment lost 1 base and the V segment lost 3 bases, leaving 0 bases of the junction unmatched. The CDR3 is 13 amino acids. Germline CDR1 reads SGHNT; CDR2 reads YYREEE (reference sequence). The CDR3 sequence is CASSWDRNTEAFF. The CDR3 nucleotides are TGTGCCAGCAGCTGGGACAGGAACACTGAAGCTTTCTTT.

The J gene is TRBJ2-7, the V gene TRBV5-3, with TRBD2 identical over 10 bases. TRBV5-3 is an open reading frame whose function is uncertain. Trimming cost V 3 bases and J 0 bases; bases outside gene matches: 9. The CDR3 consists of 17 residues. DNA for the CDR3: TGTGCCAGAAGCTCCGGACTAGCGGCGCAAAGCTCCTACGAGCAGTACGTC. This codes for CARSSGLAAQSSYEQYV.

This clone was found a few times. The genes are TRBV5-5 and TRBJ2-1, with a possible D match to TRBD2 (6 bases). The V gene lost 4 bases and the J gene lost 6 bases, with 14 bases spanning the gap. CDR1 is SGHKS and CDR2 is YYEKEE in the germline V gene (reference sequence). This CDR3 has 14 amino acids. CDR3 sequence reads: CASSPDHGGNEQFF. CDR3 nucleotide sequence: TGTGCCAGCAGCCCGGACCACGGGGGCAATGAGCAGTTCTTC.

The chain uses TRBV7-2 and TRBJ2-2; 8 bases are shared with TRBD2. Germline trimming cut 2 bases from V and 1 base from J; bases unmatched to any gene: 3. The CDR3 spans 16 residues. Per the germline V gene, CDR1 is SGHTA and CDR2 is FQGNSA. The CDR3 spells CASSLFGGVNTGELFF. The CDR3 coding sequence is TGTGCCAGCAGCTTATTCGGGGGGGTGAACACCGGGGAGCTGTTTTTT.

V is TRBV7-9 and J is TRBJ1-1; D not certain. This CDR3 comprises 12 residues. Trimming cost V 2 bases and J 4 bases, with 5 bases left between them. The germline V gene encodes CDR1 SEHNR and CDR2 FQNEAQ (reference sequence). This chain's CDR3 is CASSLPGTEAFF. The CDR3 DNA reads TGTGCCAGCAGCTTACCGGGCACTGAAGCTTTCTTT.

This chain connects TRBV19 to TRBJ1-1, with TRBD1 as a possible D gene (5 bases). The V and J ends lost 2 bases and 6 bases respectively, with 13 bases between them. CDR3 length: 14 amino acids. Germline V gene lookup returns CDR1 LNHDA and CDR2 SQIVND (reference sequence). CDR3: CASSISRGRAEAFF. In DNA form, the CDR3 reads TGTGCCAGTAGTATATCAAGGGGTAGGGCTGAAGCTTTCTTT.

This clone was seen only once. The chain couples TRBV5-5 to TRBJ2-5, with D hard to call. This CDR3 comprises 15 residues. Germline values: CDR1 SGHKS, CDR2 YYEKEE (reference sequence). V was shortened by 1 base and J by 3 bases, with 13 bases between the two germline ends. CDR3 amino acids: CASSLPRLSEETQYF. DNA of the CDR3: TGTGCCAGCAGCTTGCCTAGGTTATCGGAAGAGACCCAGTACTTC.

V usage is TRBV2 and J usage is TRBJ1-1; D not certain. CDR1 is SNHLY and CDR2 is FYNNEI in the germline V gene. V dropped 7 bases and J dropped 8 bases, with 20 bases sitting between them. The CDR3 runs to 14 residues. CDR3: CASILTERTGEAFF. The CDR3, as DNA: TGTGCCAGCATCTTGACGGAGCGAACGGGGGAAGCTTTCTTT.

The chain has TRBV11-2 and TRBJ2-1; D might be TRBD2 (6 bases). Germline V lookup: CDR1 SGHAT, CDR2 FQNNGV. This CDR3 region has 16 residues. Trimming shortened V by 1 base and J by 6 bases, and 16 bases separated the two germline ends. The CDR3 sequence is CASSLVLTRVPNEQFF. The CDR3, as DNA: TGTGCCAGCAGCTTAGTCCTGACTAGGGTTCCCAATGAGCAGTTCTTC.

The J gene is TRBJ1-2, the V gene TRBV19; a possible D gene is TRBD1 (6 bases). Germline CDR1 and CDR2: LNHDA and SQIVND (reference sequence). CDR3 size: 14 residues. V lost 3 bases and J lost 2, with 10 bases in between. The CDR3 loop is CASSIARGNYGYTF. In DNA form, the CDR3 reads TGTGCCAGTAGTATTGCCAGGGGAAACTATGGCTACACCTTC.

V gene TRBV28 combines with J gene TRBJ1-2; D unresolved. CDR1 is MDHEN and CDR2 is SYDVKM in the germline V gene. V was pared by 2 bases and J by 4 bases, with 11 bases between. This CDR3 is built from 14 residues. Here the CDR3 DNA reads TGTGCCAGCAGTTTAAATCCAGTCCTCTATGGCTACACCTTC. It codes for CASSLNPVLYGYTF.

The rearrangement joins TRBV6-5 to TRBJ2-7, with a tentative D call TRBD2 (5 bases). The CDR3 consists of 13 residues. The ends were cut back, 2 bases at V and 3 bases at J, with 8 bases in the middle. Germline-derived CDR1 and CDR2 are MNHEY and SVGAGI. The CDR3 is CASSYRENYEQYV. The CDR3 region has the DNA TGTGCCAGCAGTTACAGGGAGAACTACGAGCAGTACGTC.

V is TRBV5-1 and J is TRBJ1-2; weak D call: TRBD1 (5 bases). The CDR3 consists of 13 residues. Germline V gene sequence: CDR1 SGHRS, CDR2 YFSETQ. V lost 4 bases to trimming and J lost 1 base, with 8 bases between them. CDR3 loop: CASSPDINYGYTF. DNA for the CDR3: TGCGCCAGCAGCCCGGACATTAACTATGGCTACACCTTC.

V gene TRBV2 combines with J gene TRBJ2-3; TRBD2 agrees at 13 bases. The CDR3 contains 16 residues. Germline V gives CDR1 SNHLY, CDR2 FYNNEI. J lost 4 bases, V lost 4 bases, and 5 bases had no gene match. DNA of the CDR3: TGTGCCAGCAGTGCTTCCACTAGCGGGGGGGCAGATACGCAGTATTTT. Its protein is CASSASTSGGADTQYF.

CDR3 bases: TGTGCCAGCAGAAAAGCGGGGGGTGTAGGTGAGCAGTTCTTC. Its protein product is CASRKAGGVGEQFF. The chain recombines TRBV28 with TRBJ2-1; TRBD2 matches at 9 bases. V was pared by 6 bases and J by 9 bases, with 9 bases of the junction left unmatched. The CDR3 runs to 14 residues. Per germline, CDR1 MDHEN and CDR2 SYDVKM.

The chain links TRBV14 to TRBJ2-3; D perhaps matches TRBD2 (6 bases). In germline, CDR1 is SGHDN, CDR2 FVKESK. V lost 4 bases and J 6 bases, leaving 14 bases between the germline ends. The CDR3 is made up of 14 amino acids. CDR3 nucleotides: TGTGCCAGCAGCCCCTCCACCGCGGGGGATACGCAGTATTTT. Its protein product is CASSPSTAGDTQYF.

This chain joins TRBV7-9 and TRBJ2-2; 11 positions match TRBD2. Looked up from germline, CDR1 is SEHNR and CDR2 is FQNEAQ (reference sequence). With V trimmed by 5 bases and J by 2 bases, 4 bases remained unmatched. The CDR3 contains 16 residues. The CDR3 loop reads CASSRGLAENTGELFF. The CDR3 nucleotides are TGTGCCAGCAGCCGGGGACTAGCGGAAAACACCGGGGAGCTGTTTTTT.